These 30 T cell receptor beta chains were all obtained from the same sample, sequenced in a study of vaccination and CD4 T cells after COVID-19. Cultured CD4+ T cell DNA was sequenced using the Oncomine TCR Beta short-read assay. Via MiXCR, TCRdb re-called the PCR reads, giving one row per CDR3 protein. The sample holds under 25,000 distinct CDR3 sequences, 26% seen once. The treatment: approximately nine-day PBMC culture with coronavirus spike peptide pools or control peptides (ViraFEST assay). The antigens for these receptors are not known. Sequenced: cultured CD4+ T cells from blood. Receptors were obtained from a human donor with COVID-19.

This clonotype occurred a few times. The chain combines TRBV29-1 with TRBJ1-1, with D unclear. The CDR3 totals 12 residues. Trimming shortened V by 1 base and J by 7 bases, and 10 bases separated the two germline ends. The germline CDR1 and CDR2 sequences are SQVTM and ANQGSEA. The CDR3 is CSVEVQTNEAFF. The CDR3 DNA follows: TGCAGCGTTGAAGTACAGACGAATGAAGCTTTCTTT.

The J gene is TRBJ2-2, the V gene TRBV11-3; 10 bases match TRBD1. The germline V gene encodes CDR1 SGHNT and CDR2 YENEEA. This CDR3 is 18 amino acids long. V shed 6 bases and J 2 bases; nucleotides not matched to a gene: 12. The CDR3 sequence: CASSNFRDRGLNTGELFF. The CDR3 DNA is TGTGCCAGCAGTAACTTTCGGGACAGGGGATTAAACACCGGGGAGCTGTTTTTT.

The CDR3, as DNA: TGCAGTGCTAGGGACAGAATTAGCGGGGGGGCAACCTACGAGCAGTACTTC. Residues: CSARDRISGGATYEQYF. V usage is TRBV20-1 and J usage is TRBJ2-7, with 11 bases fitting TRBD2. CDR1 and CDR2 (germline): DFQATT, SNEGSKA (reference sequence). The CDR3 sequence is 17 residues long. V was pared by 3 bases and J by 2 bases, with 12 bases of the junction left unmatched.

In its sample, this clonotype was seen a few times. The rearrangement joins TRBV6-5 to TRBJ2-7; D possibly corresponds to TRBD1 (6 bases). V was shortened by 2 bases and J by 4 bases, with 12 bases between the two germline ends. Germline assignment: CDR1 MNHEY and CDR2 SVGAGI. The CDR3 is 14 amino acids. DNA of the CDR3: TGTGCCAGCAGTTACGGGCAGGGGCTGTACGAGCAGTACTTC. This encodes CASSYGQGLYEQYF.

This clonotype turned up a few times. This sequence joins TRBV7-2 and TRBJ1-5; possibly TRBD1 for D (6 bases). The CDR3 length is 16 residues. The germline V gene has CDR1 SGHTA and CDR2 FQGNSA. V gave up 1 base and J gave up 3 bases, with 13 bases separating them. The CDR3, as DNA: TGTGCCAGCAGCTTAGTTGCGGGGGCGGACAATCAGCCCCAGCATTTT. Protein sequence: CASSLVAGADNQPQHF.

This clonotype was seen only a few times. The CDR3 is CSAATGHGQGNYGYTF. Here the CDR3 DNA reads TGCAGTGCCGCGACGGGGCACGGACAGGGAAACTATGGCTACACCTTC. The rearrangement uses TRBV20-1 and TRBJ1-2, with 8 nucleotides matching TRBD1. The CDR3 is 16 amino acids. Germline CDR1 is DFQATT and CDR2 is SNEGSKA (reference sequence). Unmatched junction bases numbered 14, after V lost 6 bases and J lost 2 bases.

This chain joins TRBV7-2 and TRBJ2-7; 7 bases fit TRBD1. The germline gives CDR1 SGHTA, CDR2 FQGNSA. After removal of 1 base from V and 3 bases from J, the junction contained 3 bases not matched to a gene. This CDR3 region has 14 residues. In DNA, the CDR3 is TGTGCCAGCAGCTTAGTACAGGGGAACTACGAGCAGTACTTC. Protein: CASSLVQGNYEQYF.

This clonotype was recorded a few times. The chain employs TRBV7-2 and TRBJ2-6, with D hard to call. V lost 5 bases, J lost 2 bases, and 4 bases lay in between. The CDR3 length is 13 residues. Germline V lookup: CDR1 SGHTA, CDR2 FQGNSA. CDR3 region: CASSTPGANVLTF. The CDR3 bases are TGTGCCAGCAGCACCCCTGGGGCCAACGTCCTGACTTTC.

CDR3 protein: CAWSPIGTDPNQPQHF. The CDR3 region has the DNA TGTGCCTGGAGTCCCATAGGGACCGATCCTAATCAGCCCCAGCATTTT. This sequence joins TRBV30 and TRBJ1-5; possible D gene TRBD1, 5 bases. Per germline, CDR1 GTSNPN and CDR2 SVGIG (reference sequence). The CDR3 sequence is 16 residues long. Between the trimmed V and J ends, which lost 2 bases and 4 bases, there was a span of 18 bases.

By share of the sample, this clonotype is medium-sized. The chain joins TRBV20-1 to TRBJ1-5; D unresolved. The CDR3 covers 15 residues. V gave up 1 base and J gave up 0 bases, with 10 bases separating them. Germline-derived CDR1 and CDR2 are DFQATT and SNEGSKA (reference sequence). The CDR3 DNA sequence: TGCAGTGCTAGAGCCACAGTTCCTAGCAATCAGCCCCAGCATTTT. Amino acid sequence: CSARATVPSNQPQHF.

The chain joins TRBV6-1 to TRBJ1-2; possible D gene TRBD1, 5 bases. Trimming pared 6 bases from V and 5 bases from J, leaving 13 bases between. In germline, CDR1 is MNHNS, CDR2 SASEGT. This CDR3 has 13 residues. The CDR3 spells CASRKTAGYGYTF. For the CDR3, the DNA is TGTGCCAGCAGAAAGACAGCCGGGTATGGCTACACCTTC.

This clonotype was counted only a few times. The rearrangement uses TRBV7-9 and TRBJ2-2; D uncertain. V was clipped by 4 bases and J by 4 bases, with 10 bases between them. The germline CDR1 and CDR2 sequences are SEHNR and FQNEAQ (reference sequence). The CDR3 is made up of 14 amino acids. The CDR3 reads CASSSLGGTGELFF. In DNA form, the CDR3 reads TGTGCCAGCAGCTCTCTGGGTGGCACCGGGGAGCTGTTTTTT. The variable domain in full, with the rest retrieved from reference TRBV7-9 and TRBJ2-2, is DTGVSQNPRHKITKRGQNVTFRCDPISEHNRLYWYRQTLGQGPEFLTYFQNEAQLEKSRLLSDRFSAERPKGSFSTLEIQRTEQGDSAMYLCASSSLGGTGELFFGEGSRLTVL.

This clonotype was seen a handful of times. This sequence joins TRBV28 and TRBJ2-5; D could derive from TRBD1 or TRBD2 (6 bases each). The CDR3 has 15 residues. CDR1 is MDHEN and CDR2 is SYDVKM in the germline V gene. Trimming took 4 bases from V and 5 from J, leaving 17 bases between them. The DNA for the CDR3 is TGTGCCAGCAGTTGGCGTAAAGGGGGGCGGGAGACCCAGTACTTC. Its protein product is CASSWRKGGRETQYF.

The chain joins TRBV20-1 to TRBJ2-3, with TRBD1 matching 7 bases. Trimming cost V 1 base and J 0 bases; bases outside gene matches: 7. Germline loops: CDR1 DFQATT, CDR2 SNEGSKA (reference sequence). The CDR3 runs 16 residues. DNA of the CDR3: TGCAGTGCTAGAGGCTCCGGGACAGTTAGCACAGATACGCAGTATTTT. This sequence encodes CSARGSGTVSTDTQYF.

The table lists this clonotype with a few counts. The chain recombines TRBV2 with TRBJ1-6, with TRBD1 as a possible D gene (5 bases). V was trimmed by 7 bases and J by 1 base, leaving 17 bases between them. The germline gives CDR1 SNHLY, CDR2 FYNNEI. The CDR3 sequence is 17 residues long. CDR3 in amino acids: CASTPSGGGSYNSPLHF. CDR3 nucleotides: TGTGCCAGCACCCCTTCCGGGGGAGGTTCCTATAATTCACCCCTCCACTTT.

This clonotype showed up just a few times. The V call is TRBV24-1, the J call TRBJ2-1, with 9 bases that match TRBD1. The CDR3 runs 16 residues. The germline CDR1 and CDR2 sequences are KGHDR and SFDVKD. Trimming removed 3 bases from V and 3 bases from J; junction bases left unmatched: 5. As DNA, the CDR3 is TGTGCCACCAGTGATCAGCGGGACAGGGTCTACAATGAGCAGTTCTTC. It encodes CATSDQRDRVYNEQFF.

The J gene is TRBJ2-1, the V gene TRBV20-1, with 7 nucleotides matching TRBD2. The CDR3 sequence is 15 residues long. Unmatched junction bases numbered 7, after V lost 2 bases and J lost 3 bases. Germline lookup yields CDR1 DFQATT and CDR2 SNEGSKA (reference sequence). For the CDR3, the DNA is TGCAGTGCTAGATCTAGCGGAACCGACTACAATGAGCAGTTCTTC. It is translated as CSARSSGTDYNEQFF.

V is TRBV20-1 and J is TRBJ2-7; tentatively, D is TRBD1 (6 bases). CDR1 DFQATT and CDR2 SNEGSKA come from the germline V gene (reference sequence). V was cut by 6 bases and J by 6 bases, with 24 bases left in between. The CDR3 has 15 amino acids. CDR3 coding DNA: TGCAGTGCCCACCTCCCCCAGGGGAGTTCCGGCGAGCAGTACTTC. Translated: CSAHLPQGSSGEQYF.

V and J are TRBV6-4 and TRBJ2-3, with 8 bases that match TRBD2. V trimming: 2 bases; J trimming: 6 bases; junction bases outside the gene matches: 7. Germline V gene lookup returns CDR1 MRHNA and CDR2 SNTAGT. The CDR3 length is 15 residues. In DNA form, the CDR3 reads TGTGCCAGCAGTGACGGGCCAGCGGGGGATGATACGCAGTATTTT. Translation gives CASSDGPAGDDTQYF.

This clonotype is medium-sized in the sample. The chain uses TRBV15 and TRBJ2-2; D is undetermined. The CDR3 covers 14 residues. Trimming took off 0 bases at V and 7 bases at J, with 9 bases between the two ends. Germline values: CDR1 LNHNV, CDR2 YYDKDF (reference sequence). The CDR3: CATSRDDEDGELFF. The CDR3, as DNA: TGTGCCACCAGCAGAGATGACGAGGACGGGGAGCTGTTTTTT.

CDR3 region: CASSQPPGQNTEAFF. In DNA form, the CDR3 reads TGTGCCAGCAGCCAACCCCCGGGACAGAACACTGAAGCTTTCTTT. The V and J genes are TRBV4-2 and TRBJ1-1; D perhaps matches TRBD1 (6 bases). CDR1 and CDR2 (germline): LGHNA, YNFKEQ. There are 15 residues in the CDR3. V was trimmed by 2 bases and J by 1 base, leaving 11 bases between them.

This clonotype has more than one count but fewer than ten. The chain couples TRBV20-1 to TRBJ1-5; unclear D gene. V was cut by 3 bases and J by 2 bases, with 11 bases left in between. This CDR3 has 14 residues. Germline CDR1 reads DFQATT; CDR2 reads SNEGSKA (reference sequence). The CDR3 sequence is CSASQSPGNQPQHF. The CDR3 DNA is TGCAGTGCTAGTCAGTCTCCGGGCAATCAGCCCCAGCATTTT.

The gene calls are TRBV10-1 and TRBJ2-1; tentatively, D is TRBD2 (6 bases). Trimming removed 0 bases from V and 4 bases from J, with 13 bases in between. CDR1 is WNHNN, CDR2 SYGVQD, per germline (reference sequence). CDR3 length: 16 amino acids. The CDR3 loop reads CASSESRRGAYNEQFF. CDR3 DNA sequence: TGCGCCAGCAGTGAGTCGAGGCGCGGGGCTTACAATGAGCAGTTCTTC.

This chain connects TRBV6-1 to TRBJ2-2, with D hard to call. The CDR3 contains 12 residues. Germline V gene data show CDR1 as MNHNS and CDR2 as SASEGT. The germline V and J ends were trimmed by 6 bases and 6 bases, with 8 bases remaining between them. DNA of the CDR3: TGTGCCAGCAGGGACCCGCCCGGGGAGCTGTTTTTT. This translates into CASRDPPGELFF.

CDR3 loop: CASSLVGGSGTEAFF. As DNA, the CDR3 is TGCGCCAGCAGCTTGGTCGGGGGTTCGGGAACTGAAGCTTTCTTT. J is TRBJ1-1 and V is TRBV5-1, with D perhaps TRBD1 (5 bases). Germline CDR1 and CDR2: SGHRS and YFSETQ. Trimming removed 0 bases from V and 5 bases from J, with 14 bases in between. The CDR3 extends over 15 amino acids.

This clonotype was found a few times. J is TRBJ1-1 and V is TRBV6-1; unclear D gene. Germline V CDR1 and CDR2: MNHNS, SASEGT. V gave up 5 bases and J gave up 5 bases, with 9 bases separating them. CDR3 length equals 12 residues. CDR3 region: CASSTFGTEAFF. The DNA for the CDR3 is TGTGCCAGCAGTACCTTTGGTACTGAAGCTTTCTTT.

The chain couples TRBV7-2 to TRBJ2-5; either TRBD1 or TRBD2 may supply D (5 bases each). The CDR3 is 14 amino acids. V lost 8 bases, J lost 7 bases, and 20 bases lay in between. From germline, CDR1 is SGHTA and CDR2 FQGNSA. CDR3 bases: TGTGCCAGCTGTCCCGGGATAGGGGTCGGGACCCAGTACTTC. Translation: CASCPGIGVGTQYF.

The chain combines TRBV11-2 with TRBJ2-3; D is unclear. The germline CDR1 and CDR2 sequences are SGHAT and FQNNGV. The V end was cut by 1 base, the J end by 12 bases, with 8 bases between. This CDR3 spans 11 amino acids. The CDR3 nucleotides are TGTGCCAGCAGCTTAGGGTTAGCACAGTATTTT. Amino acid sequence: CASSLGLAQYF.

The rearrangement links TRBV15 to TRBJ2-6; no definite D call. The CDR3 has 15 residues. Trimming shortened V by 1 base and J by 2 bases, and 6 bases separated the two germline ends. Germline CDR1 LNHNV, CDR2 YYDKDF (reference sequence). CDR3 in amino acids: CATSRARTGANVLTF. CDR3 DNA: TGTGCCACCAGCAGAGCCAGGACTGGGGCCAACGTCCTGACTTTC.

In this sample, this clonotype turned up a few times. This chain uses TRBV27 with TRBJ2-7; TRBD2 matches 11 bases. CDR1 is MNHEY, CDR2 SMNVEV, per germline (reference sequence). The length of the CDR3 is 14 residues. V lost 10 bases and J lost 7; bases outside the gene matches: 12. In DNA, the CDR3 is TGTGCCACGAGGAGGGTAGCGGGGGGGGCGGAGCAGTACTTC. Protein: CATRRVAGGAEQYF.